This TCR beta chain was identified in a study of OX40 agonist ivuxolimab in advanced cancers. Study at large: Treatment received earlier with anti-PD-1, anti-PD-L1 or anti-CTLA-4 agents was allowed, and approximately 44% had some. Study-level results: CD8+ T cells averaged more expanded clones than CD4+.

As to this clone: Its specificity is unknown.

The repertoire was sequenced with immunoSEQ multiplex PCR; TCRdb's copy has only in-frame clones and lacks some. The sample has tens of thousands of clones; around 83% are singletons. CDR1 is SGHNT and CDR2 is YYREEE in the germline V gene (reference sequence). This CDR3 has 16 residues. Trimming took 0 bases from V and 7 from J, leaving 17 bases between them. The source was CD4+ or CD8+ T cells sorted from blood, collected in a trial of the OX40 agonist ivuxolimab. The chain has TRBV5-4 and TRBJ2-1, with a possible D match to TRBD2 (7 bases). The TCR originated in an adult with an advanced solid tumor such as melanoma, head and neck, liver or kidney cancer. This chain's CDR3 is CASSLAKGGLGNEQFF. The CDR3 DNA sequence: TGTGCCAGCAGCTTGGCCAAGGGGGGGCTGGGGAATGAGCAGTTCTTC.